This TCR beta chain was sequenced for a study of OX40 agonist ivuxolimab in advanced cancers. Researchers took blood at baseline, on cycle 4 day 1, and on cycle 7 day 1. The assay was immunoSEQ multiplex PCR, and TCRdb's table has in-frame clones only and misses some. Altogether about 78,000 clones are present, over 75% being singletons, with the ten largest covering 0.24%. This TCR was sampled from an adult with an advanced solid tumor such as melanoma, head and neck, liver or kidney cancer. This material consisted of CD4+ or CD8+ T cells sorted from blood, taken in a trial of the OX40 agonist ivuxolimab.

The CDR3 sequence is CASRRGLEEQYF. CDR3 in DNA: TGCGCCAGCAGGAGGGGTCTTGAAGAGCAGTACTTC. This rearrangement joins TRBV5-1 to TRBJ2-7; possibly TRBD1 or TRBD2 for D (5 bases each). The CDR3 loop spans 12 amino acids. From germline, CDR1 is SGHRS and CDR2 YFSETQ. Trimming removed 5 bases at V and 7 bases at J, with 13 bases between.